This TCR beta chain was identified during a study of radiotherapy plus CTLA-4 blockade in lung cancer. Assay: immunoSEQ multiplex PCR; the TCRdb copy retains only in-frame clones and omits some. The sample shows approximately 100,000 clones, roughly 80% of them seen only once. Per the germline V gene, CDR1 is MNHNS and CDR2 is SASEGT. Germline trimming cut 7 bases from V and 7 bases from J; bases unmatched to any gene: 10. The CDR3 loop spans 14 amino acids. This clone was detected a few times. Its target is not known. Study-level results: Blood saw expansion of tumor-derived TCR clones after radiotherapy plus ipilimumab. The best prediction of response reportedly came from early blood T cell clone dynamics, with interferon-beta.

The sequence derives from a human donor with non-small cell lung cancer who had a partial response to radiotherapy plus ipilimumab. The sample here was peripheral blood, taken from a patient treated with radiotherapy plus ipilimumab. The chain couples TRBV6-1 to TRBJ1-5; 7 nucleotides align to TRBD1. The CDR3 is CASIERGGGQPQHF. The CDR3 DNA reads TGTGCCAGCATCGAAAGAGGGGGCGGACAGCCCCAGCATTTT.